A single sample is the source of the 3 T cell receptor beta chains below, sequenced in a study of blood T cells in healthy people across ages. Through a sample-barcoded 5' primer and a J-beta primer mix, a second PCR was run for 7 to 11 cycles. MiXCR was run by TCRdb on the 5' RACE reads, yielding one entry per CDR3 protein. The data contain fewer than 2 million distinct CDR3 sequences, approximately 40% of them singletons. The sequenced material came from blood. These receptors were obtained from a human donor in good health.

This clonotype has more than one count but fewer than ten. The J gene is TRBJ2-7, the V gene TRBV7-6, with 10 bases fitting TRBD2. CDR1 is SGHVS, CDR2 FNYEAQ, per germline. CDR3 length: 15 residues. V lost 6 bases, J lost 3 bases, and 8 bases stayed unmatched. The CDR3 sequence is CASSPSGGAFYEQYF. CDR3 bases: TGTGCCAGCAGTCCAAGCGGGGGGGCCTTCTACGAGCAGTACTTC.

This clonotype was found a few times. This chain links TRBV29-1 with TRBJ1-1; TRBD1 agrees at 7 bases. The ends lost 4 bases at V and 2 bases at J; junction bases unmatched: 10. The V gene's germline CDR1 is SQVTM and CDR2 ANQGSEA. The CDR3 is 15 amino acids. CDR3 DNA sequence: TGCAGCGTTGGGTACAGGGGATTGGAAAACACTGAAGCTTTCTTT. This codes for CSVGYRGLENTEAFF. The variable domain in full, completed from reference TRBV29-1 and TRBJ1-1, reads SAVISQKPSRDICQRGTSLTIQCQVDSQVTMMFWYRQQPGQSLTLIATANQGSEATYESGFVIDKFPISRPNLTFSTLTVSNMSPEDSSIYLCSVGYRGLENTEAFFGQGTRLTVV.

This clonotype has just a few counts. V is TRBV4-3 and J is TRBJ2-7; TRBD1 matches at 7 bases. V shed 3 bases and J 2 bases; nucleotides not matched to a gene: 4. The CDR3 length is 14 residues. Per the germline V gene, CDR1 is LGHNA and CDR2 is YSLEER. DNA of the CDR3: TGCGCCAGCAGCCAGATGGGACAGACCTACGAGCAGTACTTC. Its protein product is CASSQMGQTYEQYF.